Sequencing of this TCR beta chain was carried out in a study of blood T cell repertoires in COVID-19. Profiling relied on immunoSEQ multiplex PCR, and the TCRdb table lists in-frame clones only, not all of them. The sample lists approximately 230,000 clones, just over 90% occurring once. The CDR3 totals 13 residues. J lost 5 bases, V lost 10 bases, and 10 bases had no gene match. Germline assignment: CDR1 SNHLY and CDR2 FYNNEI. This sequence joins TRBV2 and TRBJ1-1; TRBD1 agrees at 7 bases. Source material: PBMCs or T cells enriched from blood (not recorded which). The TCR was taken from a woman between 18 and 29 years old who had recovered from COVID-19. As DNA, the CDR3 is TGTGCCACGGGGTTAACAGGGGAGACTGAAGCTTTCTTT. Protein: CATGLTGETEAFF.